This TCR beta chain was identified in a study of blood T cells in healthy people across ages. Next came a second PCR, run for about 7 to 12 cycles, which used a sample-barcoded 5' primer along with a J-beta primer mix. Using its own MiXCR run on the 5' RACE reads, TCRdb lists one record per CDR3 protein. The sample lists hundreds of thousands of distinct CDR3 sequences, about 46% seen once, with less than 20% in the top ten. Ranging in age from about 6 to 95, the donors were healthy Caucasian individuals from Russia. Sequencing was carried out using blood. The origin of this receptor is a man older than 75 in good health.

The CDR3 protein is CASSLSGASSSHEQYF. CDR3 sequence (DNA): TGCGCCAGCAGCTTGTCAGGGGCTTCCTCCTCCCATGAGCAGTACTTC. The chain couples TRBV5-1 to TRBJ2-5; the D gene is possibly TRBD1 (6 bases). Trimming cost V 1 base and J 11 bases, with 24 bases left between them. CDR1 is SGHRS, CDR2 YFSETQ, per germline. There are 16 residues in the CDR3.